This TCR beta chain is drawn from a study of OX40 agonist ivuxolimab in advanced cancers. The wider study: Hepatocellular carcinoma, melanoma, renal cell or head and neck cancer affected the dose-escalation patients.

The germline CDR1 and CDR2 sequences are MDHEN and SYDVKM. Trimming pared 3 bases from V and 4 bases from J, leaving 4 bases between. This CDR3 is 12 amino acids long. In regard to this clone: The antigen is unknown.

Study results and caveats: There were, on average, more expanded clones in CD8+ T cells than in CD4+.

Produced via immunoSEQ multiplex PCR; TCRdb's table is partial and in-frame only. The sample carries around 100,000 clones, under 95% recorded once. This rearrangement joins TRBV28 to TRBJ1-3; D gene unclear. Sequencing was performed on CD4+ or CD8+ T cells sorted from blood, taken in a trial of the OX40 agonist ivuxolimab. This receptor was obtained from an adult with an advanced solid tumor such as melanoma, head and neck, liver or kidney cancer. CDR3 amino acids: CASSLRGNTIYF. The CDR3 DNA is TGTGCCAGCAGTTTGAGAGGAAACACCATATATTTT.